The TCR beta chain under discussion was sequenced for a study of T cell repertoires in cytomegalovirus infection. The CDR3 extends over 15 amino acids. Per the germline V gene, CDR1 is MNHEY and CDR2 is SMNVEV (reference sequence). The junction had 10 bases not matched to a gene; V was cut back by 5 bases and J by 8 bases. This clonotype was seen only a few times. MiXCR, applied by TCRdb to the reads, yields one record per CDR3 protein. The repertoire holds 310,000 or so distinct CDR3 sequences, with approximately 10% as singletons. Sample: PBMCs. The chain links TRBV27 to TRBJ2-5; TRBD2 aligns across 11 bases. The receptor's source is a human donor in good health (CMV status not recorded). Some clones in this sample may be carry-over from other donors' samples. The CDR3 protein is CASSPFRTSGPTQYF. Here the CDR3 DNA reads TGTGCCAGCAGTCCCTTTCGGACTAGCGGGCCTACCCAGTACTTC.